One T cell receptor (beta chain) is described in this entry. What it binds is unknown. This sample was included in a study of CD8 T cells in ankylosing spondylitis. TCRdb reprocessed the 5' RACE reads with MiXCR, giving one entry per CDR3 protein. The sample has 670,000 or so distinct CDR3 sequences, 15% to 20% seen once. Trimming removed 8 bases from V and 5 bases from J; junction bases left unmatched: 7. Germline V gene data show CDR1 as SNHLY and CDR2 as FYNNEI. CDR3 size: 13 residues. Notes on the study in general: Ankylosing spondylitis blood seemed to carry a telltale TCR beta motif made of fewer than ten highly homologous variants.

The V gene is TRBV2, the J gene TRBJ1-2, with 8 bases that match TRBD1. Sequences were obtained from blood, either unsorted or a sorted T cell fraction (not recorded which). This receptor was obtained from a male donor with ankylosing spondylitis. The chain's CDR3 is CASWGQDIYGYTF. The CDR3 DNA follows: TGTGCCAGCTGGGGACAGGACATATATGGCTACACCTTC.